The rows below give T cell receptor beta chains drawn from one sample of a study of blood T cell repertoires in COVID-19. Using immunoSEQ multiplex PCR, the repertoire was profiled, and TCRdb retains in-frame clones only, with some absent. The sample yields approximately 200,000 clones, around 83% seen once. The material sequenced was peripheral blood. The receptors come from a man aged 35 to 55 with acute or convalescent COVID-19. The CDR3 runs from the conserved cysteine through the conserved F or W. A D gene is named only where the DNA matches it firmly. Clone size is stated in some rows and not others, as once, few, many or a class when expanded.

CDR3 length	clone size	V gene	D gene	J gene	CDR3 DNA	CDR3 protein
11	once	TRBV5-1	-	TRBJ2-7	TGCGCCAGCAGCCAGGAATACGAGCAGTACTTC	CASSQEYEQYF
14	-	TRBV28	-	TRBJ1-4	TGTGCCAGCAGCCGACTTGCAACTAATGAAAAACTGTTTTTT	CASSRLATNEKLFF
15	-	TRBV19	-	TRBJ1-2	TGTGCCAGTAGTAACTCCGGGGTTCTACAGTATGGCTACACCTTC	CASSNSGVLQYGYTF
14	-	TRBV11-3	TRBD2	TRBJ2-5	TGTGCCAGCAGCTCGGGGGGGAGGCAAGAGACCCAGTACTTC	CASSSGGRQETQYF
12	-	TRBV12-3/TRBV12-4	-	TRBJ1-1	TGTGCCAGCAGCCCGGGCGGGGGTGAAGCTTTCTTT	CASSPGGGEAFF
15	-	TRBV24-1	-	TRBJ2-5	TGTGCCACCAGTGATTCAAGGACAGAAGGAGAGACCCAGTACTTC	CATSDSRTEGETQYF
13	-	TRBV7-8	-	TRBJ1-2	TGTGCCAGCAGCTTTCCCGGGAACTATGGCTACACCTTC	CASSFPGNYGYTF
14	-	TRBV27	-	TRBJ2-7	TGTGCCAGCAGTTCGGGACAACCGGGGGGAGAGCAGTACTTC	CASSSGQPGGEQYF
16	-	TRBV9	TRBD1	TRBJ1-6	TGTGCCAGCAGCGTAGGGAGGACAGGAGACCTTTCACCCCTCCACTTT	CASSVGRTGDLSPLHF
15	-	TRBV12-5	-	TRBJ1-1	TGTGCTAGTGGTTTGGTGTTGGGGCTGAACACTGAAGCTTTCTTT	CASGLVLGLNTEAFF
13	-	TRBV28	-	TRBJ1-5	TGTGCCAGCAGTCCAGGGAATTATTGGCCCCAGCATTTT	CASSPGNYWPQHF
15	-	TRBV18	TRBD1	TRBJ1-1	TGTGCCAGCTCGCGCTCGGGACAGGGTGGGAATGAAGCTTTCTTT	CASSRSGQGGNEAFF
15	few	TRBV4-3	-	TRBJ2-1	TGCGCCAGCAGCCAAGGGATTAGCGAGGTGGATGAGCAGTTCTTC	CASSQGISEVDEQFF
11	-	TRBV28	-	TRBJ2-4	TGTGCCAGCAGTTCCGACACGATTCAGTACTTC	CASSSDTIQYF
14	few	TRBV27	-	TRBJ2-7	TGTGCCAGCAGTTGGGGGGTAGAAGGGACCGAGCAGTACTTC	CASSWGVEGTEQYF
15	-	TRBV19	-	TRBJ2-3	TGTGCCAGTGTCGACAGCACCTCTCGCACAGATACGCAGTATTTT	CASVDSTSRTDTQYF
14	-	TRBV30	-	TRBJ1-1	TGTGCCTGGAACGAGGGCCGACTTAACACTGAAGCTTTCTTT	CAWNEGRLNTEAFF
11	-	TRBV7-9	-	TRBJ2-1	TGTGCCAGCAGCCCCGCAGCGGAGCAGTTCTTC	CASSPAAEQFF
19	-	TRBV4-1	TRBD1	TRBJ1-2	TGCGCCAGCAGCCAACTTTCTACCCCCCGGGACAGGGGGATTTCTGGCTACACCTTC	CASSQLSTPRDRGISGYTF
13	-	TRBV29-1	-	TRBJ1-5	TGCAGCGTTGAACAGGGAATAGGCCAGCCCCAGCATTTT	CSVEQGIGQPQHF
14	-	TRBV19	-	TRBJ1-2	TGTGCCAGTAGTTCGAGGATTGTGGGAGGTGGCTACACCTTC	CASSSRIVGGGYTF
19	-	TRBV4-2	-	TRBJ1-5	TGTGCCAGCAGCCAAGATCGAGGGCCTACAGCATATAGCAATCAGCCCCAGCATTTT	CASSQDRGPTAYSNQPQHF
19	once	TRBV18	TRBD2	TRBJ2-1	TGTGCCAGCTCTCCCAGGTGGGGTAGCGGGGGCCTCTCCTACAATGAGCAGTTCTTC	CASSPRWGSGGLSYNEQFF
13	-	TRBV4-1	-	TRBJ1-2	TGCGCCAGCAGCCAAGCGACTGGCGATGGCTACACCTTC	CASSQATGDGYTF
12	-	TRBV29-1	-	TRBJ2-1	TGCAGCGTTGAGGAGAGGGTAGATGAGCAGTTCTTC	CSVEERVDEQFF
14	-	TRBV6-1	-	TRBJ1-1	TGTGCCAGCAGTGAAAGCAGGGGAAACACTGAAGCTTTCTTT	CASSESRGNTEAFF
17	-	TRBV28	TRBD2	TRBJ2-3	TGTGCCAGCAGTCCCGGGACTAGCGGGGGCCGGGGTGATACGCAGTATTTT	CASSPGTSGGRGDTQYF
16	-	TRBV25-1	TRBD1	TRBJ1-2	TGTGCCAGCAGTGACCAAAGGGGACAGTTGGGCTATGGCTACACCTTC	CASSDQRGQLGYGYTF
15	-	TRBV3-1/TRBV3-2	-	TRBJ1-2	TGTGCCAGCAGACGAAGTTCAGGGGTTTCCTATGGCTACACCTTC	CASRRSSGVSYGYTF
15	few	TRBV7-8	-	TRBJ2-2	TGTGCCAGCAGCGCCCGAGGGGGATACGGCGGGGAGCTGTTTTTT	CASSARGGYGGELFF
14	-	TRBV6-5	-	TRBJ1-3	TGTGCCAGCAGTCCCCGGGATTACGGAAACACCATATATTTT	CASSPRDYGNTIYF
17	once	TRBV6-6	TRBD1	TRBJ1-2	TGTGCCAGCAGTCGGGGAGGGACAGGGGGTGGGAGCTATGGCTACACCTTC	CASSRGGTGGGSYGYTF
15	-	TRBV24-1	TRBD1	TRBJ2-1	TGTGCCACCAGTGAAGGACAGGGGAGTTACAATGAGCAGTTCTTC	CATSEGQGSYNEQFF
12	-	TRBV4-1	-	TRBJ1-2	TGCGCCAGCAGCCAAGCAGGAACATACTACACCTTC	CASSQAGTYYTF
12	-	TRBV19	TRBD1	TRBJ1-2	TGTGCCAGTCGGGACAGGGGCCGTGGCTACACCTTC	CASRDRGRGYTF
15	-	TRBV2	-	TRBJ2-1	TGTGCCAGCAGTGTCGAACTAAGCCTCTACAATGAGCAGTTCTTC	CASSVELSLYNEQFF
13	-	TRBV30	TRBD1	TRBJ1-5	TGTGCCTGGGGGGACAGGGATGATCAGCCCCAGCATTTT	CAWGDRDDQPQHF
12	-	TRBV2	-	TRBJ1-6	TGTGCCAGCAGCGTCGGGAATTCACCCCTCCACTTT	CASSVGNSPLHF
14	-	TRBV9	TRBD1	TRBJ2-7	TGTGCCAGCAGCGTCGGGACAGGGGTTTACGAGCAGTACTTC	CASSVGTGVYEQYF
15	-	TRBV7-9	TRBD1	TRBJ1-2	TGTGCCAGCAGCTTGGGAGGGACAGGGATAGGTGGCTACACCTTC	CASSLGGTGIGGYTF
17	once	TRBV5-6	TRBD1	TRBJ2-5	TGTGCCAGCAGCTTGCTAGGGGGAACAGGGGTTGGAGAGACCCAGTACTTC	CASSLLGGTGVGETQYF
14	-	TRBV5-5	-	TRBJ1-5	TGTGCCAGCAGCTTGGACAGGGTCGATCAGCCCCAGCATTTT	CASSLDRVDQPQHF
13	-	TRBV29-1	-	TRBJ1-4	TGCAGCGTTGAGGGACAAGCTAATGAAAAACTGTTTTTT	CSVEGQANEKLFF
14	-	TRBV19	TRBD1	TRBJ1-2	TGTGCCAGCGCCACCCAGGGGGCCGACTATGGCTACACCTTC	CASATQGADYGYTF
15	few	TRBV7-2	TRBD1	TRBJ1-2	TGTGCCAGCAGCATCCGACAGGGAGCTAACTATGGCTACACCTTC	CASSIRQGANYGYTF
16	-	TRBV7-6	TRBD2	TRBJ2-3	TGTGCCAGCAGCTTACTACGGGGGGGAAGCACAGATACGCAGTATTTT	CASSLLRGGSTDTQYF
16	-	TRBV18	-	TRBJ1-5	TGTGCCAGCTCACCGGTTCAACAGGGTTACAATCAGCCCCAGCATTTT	CASSPVQQGYNQPQHF
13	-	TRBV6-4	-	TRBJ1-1	TGTGCCAGCAGTGCCGAGGGGGTCACTGAAGCTTTCTTT	CASSAEGVTEAFF
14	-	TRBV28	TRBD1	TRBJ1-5	TGTGCCAGCGGTGGACAGGGGAGCAATCAGCCCCAGCATTTT	CASGGQGSNQPQHF
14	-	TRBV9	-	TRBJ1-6	TGTGCCAGCAGCGCCCGGGACTCCTATTCACCCCTCCACTTT	CASSARDSYSPLHF
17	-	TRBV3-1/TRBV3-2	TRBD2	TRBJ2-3	TGTGCCAGCAGAGAAACAGCGGGGGCGGGACACACAGATACGCAGTATTTT	CASRETAGAGHTDTQYF
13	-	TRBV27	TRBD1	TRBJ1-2	TGTGCCAGCAGCCTGACAGGGGGGAATGGCTACACCTTC	CASSLTGGNGYTF
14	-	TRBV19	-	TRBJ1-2	TGTGCCAGTAGTATATGGGGGGAGAACTATGGCTACACCTTC	CASSIWGENYGYTF
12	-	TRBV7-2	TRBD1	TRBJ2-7	TGTGCCAGCAGCACCGACAGGGGCGAGCAGTACTTC	CASSTDRGEQYF
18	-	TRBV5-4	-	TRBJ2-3	TGTGCCAGCAGCCAAGCAGGTGCGGCGGGCCTGAATAGGGATACGCAGTATTTT	CASSQAGAAGLNRDTQYF
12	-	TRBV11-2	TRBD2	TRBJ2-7	TGTGCCAGCAGCTCTCCGGGGGGCGAGCAGTACTTC	CASSSPGGEQYF
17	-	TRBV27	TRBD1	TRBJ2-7	TGTGCCAGCAGTACGGGACAGGGGGCCGCGGGTATCTACGAGCAGTACTTC	CASSTGQGAAGIYEQYF
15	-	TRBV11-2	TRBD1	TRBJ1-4	TGTGCCAGCAGCTTAGCCCCGGGACAGGAAGAAAAACTGTTTTTT	CASSLAPGQEEKLFF
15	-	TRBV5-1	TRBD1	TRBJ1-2	TGCGCCAGCAGCCTGTGGGACAGTGGGGCCGGCGGCTACACCTTC	CASSLWDSGAGGYTF
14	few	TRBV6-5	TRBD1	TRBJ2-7	TGTGCCAGCAGGCCCACAGGGGGCGGATTCGAGCAGTACTTC	CASRPTGGGFEQYF